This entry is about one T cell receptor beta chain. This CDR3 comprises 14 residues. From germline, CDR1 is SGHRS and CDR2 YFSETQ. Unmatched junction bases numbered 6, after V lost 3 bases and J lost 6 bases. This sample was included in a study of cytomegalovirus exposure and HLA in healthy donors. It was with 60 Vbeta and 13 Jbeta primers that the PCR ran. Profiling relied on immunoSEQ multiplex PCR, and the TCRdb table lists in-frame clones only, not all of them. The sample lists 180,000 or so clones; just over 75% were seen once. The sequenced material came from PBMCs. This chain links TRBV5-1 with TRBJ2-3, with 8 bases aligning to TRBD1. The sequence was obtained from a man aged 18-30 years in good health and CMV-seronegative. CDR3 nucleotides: TGCGCCAGCAGCTCCCGACAGGGGCTTGATACGCAGTATTTT. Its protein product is CASSSRQGLDTQYF.